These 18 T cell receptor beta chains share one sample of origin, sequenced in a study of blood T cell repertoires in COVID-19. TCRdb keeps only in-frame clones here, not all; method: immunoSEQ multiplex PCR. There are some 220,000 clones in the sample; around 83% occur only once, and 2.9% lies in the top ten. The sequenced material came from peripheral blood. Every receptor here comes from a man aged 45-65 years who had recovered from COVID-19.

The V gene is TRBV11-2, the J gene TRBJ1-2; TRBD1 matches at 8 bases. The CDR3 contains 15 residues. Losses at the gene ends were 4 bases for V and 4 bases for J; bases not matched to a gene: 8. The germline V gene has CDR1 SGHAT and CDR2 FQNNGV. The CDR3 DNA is TGTGCCAGCAGCTCCAGGGGGCGAGCTGGCTATGGCTACACCTTC. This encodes CASSSRGRAGYGYTF.

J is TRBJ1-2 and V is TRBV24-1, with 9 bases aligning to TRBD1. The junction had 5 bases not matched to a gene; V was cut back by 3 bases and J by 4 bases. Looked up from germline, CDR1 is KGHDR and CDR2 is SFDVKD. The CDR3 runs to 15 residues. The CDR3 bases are TGTGCCACCAGTGATCCGGGACAGGGCGGCTATGGCTACACCTTC. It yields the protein CATSDPGQGGYGYTF.

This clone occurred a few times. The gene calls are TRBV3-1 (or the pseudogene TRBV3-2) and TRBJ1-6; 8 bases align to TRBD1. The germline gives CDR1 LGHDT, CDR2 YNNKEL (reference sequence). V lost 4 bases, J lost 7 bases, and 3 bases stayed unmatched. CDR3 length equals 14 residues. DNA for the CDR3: TGTGCCAGCAGCCGGGGACAGGCCAATTCACCCCTCCACTTT. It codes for CASSRGQANSPLHF.

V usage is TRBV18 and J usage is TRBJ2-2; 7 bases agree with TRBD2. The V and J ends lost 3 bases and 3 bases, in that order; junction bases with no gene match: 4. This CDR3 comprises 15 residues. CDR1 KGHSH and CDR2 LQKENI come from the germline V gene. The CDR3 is CASSPNSGYTGELFF. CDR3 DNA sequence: TGTGCCAGCTCACCCAATAGCGGGTACACCGGGGAGCTGTTTTTT.

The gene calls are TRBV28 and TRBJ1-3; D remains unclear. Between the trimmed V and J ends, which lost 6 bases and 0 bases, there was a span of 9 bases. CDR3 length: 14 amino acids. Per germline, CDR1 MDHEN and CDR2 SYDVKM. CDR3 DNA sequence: TGTGCCAGCAGCACAGCTCCCTCTGGAAACACCATATATTTT. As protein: CASSTAPSGNTIYF.

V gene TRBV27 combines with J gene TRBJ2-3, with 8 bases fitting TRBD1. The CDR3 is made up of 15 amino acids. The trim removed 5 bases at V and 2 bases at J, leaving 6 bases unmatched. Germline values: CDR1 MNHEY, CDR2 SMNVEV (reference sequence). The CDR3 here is CASSRRQGFTDTQYF. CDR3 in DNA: TGTGCCAGCAGTCGACGACAGGGGTTCACAGATACGCAGTATTTT.

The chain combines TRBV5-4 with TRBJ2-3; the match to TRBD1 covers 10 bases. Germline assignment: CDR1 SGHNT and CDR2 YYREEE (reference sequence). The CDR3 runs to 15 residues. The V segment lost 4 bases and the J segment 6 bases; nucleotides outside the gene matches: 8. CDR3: CASSGQGVGADTQYF. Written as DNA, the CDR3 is TGTGCCAGCAGCGGACAGGGGGTGGGAGCGGATACGCAGTATTTT.

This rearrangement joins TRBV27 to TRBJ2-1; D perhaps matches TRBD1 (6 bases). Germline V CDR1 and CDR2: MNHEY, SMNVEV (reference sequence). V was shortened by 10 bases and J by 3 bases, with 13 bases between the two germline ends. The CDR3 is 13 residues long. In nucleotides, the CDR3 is TGTGCCACAAGGGGACATAACTACAATGAGCAGTTCTTC. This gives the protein CATRGHNYNEQFF.

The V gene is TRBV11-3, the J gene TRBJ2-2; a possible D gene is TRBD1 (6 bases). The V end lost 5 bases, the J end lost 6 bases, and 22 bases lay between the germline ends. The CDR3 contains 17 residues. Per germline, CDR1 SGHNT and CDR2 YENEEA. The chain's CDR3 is CASSSRDIAYRAGELFF. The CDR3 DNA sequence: TGTGCCAGCAGCAGCAGGGACATCGCCTATCGAGCCGGGGAGCTGTTTTTT.

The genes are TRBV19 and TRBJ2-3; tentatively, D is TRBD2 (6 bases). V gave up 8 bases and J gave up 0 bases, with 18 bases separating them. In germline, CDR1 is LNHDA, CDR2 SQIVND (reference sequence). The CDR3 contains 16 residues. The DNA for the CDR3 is TGTGCCAGTCGGGGGACCCAGCGGATAAGCACAGATACGCAGTATTTT. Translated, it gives CASRGTQRISTDTQYF. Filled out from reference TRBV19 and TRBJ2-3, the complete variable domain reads DGGITQSPKYLFRKEGQNVTLSCEQNLNHDAMYWYRQDPGQGLRLIYYSQIVNDFQKGDIAEGYSVSREKKESFPLTVTSAQKNPTAFYLCASRGTQRISTDTQYFGPGTRLTVL.

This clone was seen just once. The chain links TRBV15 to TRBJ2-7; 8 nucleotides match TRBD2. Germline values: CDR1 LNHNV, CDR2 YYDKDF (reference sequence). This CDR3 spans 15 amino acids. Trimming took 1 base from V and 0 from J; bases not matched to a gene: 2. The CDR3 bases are TGTGCCACCAGCAGAGCGAGCGGGAGCTCCTACGAGCAGTACTTC. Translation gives CATSRASGSSYEQYF.

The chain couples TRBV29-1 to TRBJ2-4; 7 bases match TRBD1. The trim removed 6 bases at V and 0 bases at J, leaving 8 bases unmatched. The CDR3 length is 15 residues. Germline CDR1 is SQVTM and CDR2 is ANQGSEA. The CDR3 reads CSVGAGGIAKNIQYF. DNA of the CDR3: TGCAGCGTGGGGGCAGGGGGTATAGCCAAAAACATTCAGTACTTC.

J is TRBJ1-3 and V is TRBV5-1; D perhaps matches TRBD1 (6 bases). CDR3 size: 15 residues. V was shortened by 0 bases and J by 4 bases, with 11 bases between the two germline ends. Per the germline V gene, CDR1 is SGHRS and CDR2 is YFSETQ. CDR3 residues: CASSLDTGSGNTIYF. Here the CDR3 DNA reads TGCGCCAGCAGCTTGGATACAGGGAGCGGAAACACCATATATTTT.

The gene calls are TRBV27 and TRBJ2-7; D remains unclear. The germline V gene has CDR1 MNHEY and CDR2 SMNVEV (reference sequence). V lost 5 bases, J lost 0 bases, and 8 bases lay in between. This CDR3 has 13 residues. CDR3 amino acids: CASSLDNSYEQYF. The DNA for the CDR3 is TGTGCCAGCAGTCTCGACAACTCCTACGAGCAGTACTTC.

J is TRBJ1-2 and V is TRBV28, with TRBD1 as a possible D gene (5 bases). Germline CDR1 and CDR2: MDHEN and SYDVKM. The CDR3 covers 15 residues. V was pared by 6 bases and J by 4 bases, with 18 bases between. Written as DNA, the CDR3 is TGTGCCAGCAGCCAGATGACAAGTCAGGGCTATGGCTACACCTTC. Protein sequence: CASSQMTSQGYGYTF.

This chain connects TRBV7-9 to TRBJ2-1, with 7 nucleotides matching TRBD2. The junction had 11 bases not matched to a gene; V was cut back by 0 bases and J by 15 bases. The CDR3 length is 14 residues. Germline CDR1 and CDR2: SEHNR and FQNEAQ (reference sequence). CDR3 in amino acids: CASSLAEGGGSVFF. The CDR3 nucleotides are TGTGCCAGCAGCTTAGCGGAGGGTGGCGGGAGTGTGTTCTTC.

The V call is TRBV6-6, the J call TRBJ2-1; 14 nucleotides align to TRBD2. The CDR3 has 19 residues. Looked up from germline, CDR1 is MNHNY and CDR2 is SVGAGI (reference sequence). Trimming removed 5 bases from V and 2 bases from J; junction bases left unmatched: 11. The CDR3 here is CASSPQTSGRGETYNEQFF. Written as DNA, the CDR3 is TGTGCCAGCAGTCCCCAGACTAGCGGGAGGGGGGAAACCTACAATGAGCAGTTCTTC.

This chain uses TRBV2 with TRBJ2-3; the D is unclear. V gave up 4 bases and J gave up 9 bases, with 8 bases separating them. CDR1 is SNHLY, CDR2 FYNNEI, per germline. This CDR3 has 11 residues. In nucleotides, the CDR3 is TGTGCCAGCAGTGCTAGTAAGACGCAGTATTTT. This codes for CASSASKTQYF.